These 10 T cell receptor beta chains originate from one sample sequenced in a study of T cell repertoires in cytomegalovirus infection. One entry per CDR3 protein, called by TCRdb with MiXCR from the reads. Among 75,000 to 95,000 distinct CDR3 sequences listed, about half were seen once. Their antigen targets remain unknown. The sequenced sample was CD8+ T cells from cultured PBMCs, obtained from culture after CMV antigen stimulation. The receptors stem from a human donor in good health (CMV status not recorded). Some clones in this sample may be carry-over from other donors' samples.

Only a few counts were recorded for this clonotype. The rearrangement joins TRBV12-3 or TRBV12-4 to TRBJ2-2; 7 bases are shared with TRBD1. CDR3 length: 14 residues. The V segment lost 8 bases and the J segment 5 bases; nucleotides outside the gene matches: 8. This CDR3 is CASQGTVRTGELFF. In DNA form, the CDR3 reads TGTGCCAGCCAAGGGACAGTTAGAACCGGGGAGCTGTTTTTT.

This clonotype was seen a few times. The V and J genes are TRBV7-8 and TRBJ2-7; no clear D gene. Germline CDR1 reads SGHVS; CDR2 reads FQNEAQ. This CDR3 is 16 amino acids long. Trimming pared 3 bases from V and 3 bases from J, leaving 18 bases between. The CDR3 nucleotides read TGTGCCAGCAGCTTGCTGGGGATCCCGATGTACTACGAGCAGTACTTC. Its translation is CASSLLGIPMYYEQYF. Full variable domain (missing parts from reference TRBV7-8 and TRBJ2-7): GAGVSQSPRYKVAKRGQDVALRCDPISGHVSLFWYQQALGQGPEFLTYFQNEAQLDKSGLPSDRFFAERPEGSVSTLKIQRTQQEDSAVYLCASSLLGIPMYYEQYFGPGTRLTVT.

This clonotype was counted a few times. This chain uses TRBV29-1 with TRBJ2-4; 7 nucleotides agree with TRBD1. Germline-derived CDR1 and CDR2 are SQVTM and ANQGSEA. J gave up 7 bases and V 6 bases, and 9 bases lay outside the gene matches. This CDR3 is 13 amino acids long. The CDR3 DNA sequence: TGCAGCGTCGTACAGGGGTCCTTGAACATTCAGTACTTC. This gives the protein CSVVQGSLNIQYF.

The genes are TRBV6-5 and TRBJ1-2, with 7 bases identical to TRBD1. The germline V gene has CDR1 MNHEY and CDR2 SVGAGI. The V gene end was trimmed by 5 bases and the J gene end by 3 bases; junction bases not matched to a gene: 3. The CDR3 is made up of 13 amino acids. The CDR3 sequence is CASSTGTDYGYTF. The CDR3 nucleotides read TGTGCCAGCAGTACCGGGACAGACTATGGCTACACCTTC.

This clonotype showed up just a few times. This chain joins TRBV7-3 and TRBJ2-1; 10 bases are a match to TRBD2. With V trimmed by 2 bases and J by 4 bases, 2 bases remained unmatched. This CDR3 comprises 15 residues. Germline CDR1 reads SGHTA; CDR2 reads FQGTGA. CDR3 bases: TGTGCCAGCAGCTTAGAACTAGCGGGGTACAATGAGCAGTTCTTC. Translated: CASSLELAGYNEQFF.

The rearrangement joins TRBV11-2 to TRBJ2-5; the match to TRBD1 covers 7 bases. Germline V gives CDR1 SGHAT, CDR2 FQNNGV. V lost 1 base to trimming and J lost 6 bases; unmatched junction nucleotides: 8. The CDR3 is 15 residues long. The CDR3 DNA reads as TGTGCCAGCAGCTTAGGGACAGGACCGGAGAAGACCCAGTACTTC. It yields the protein CASSLGTGPEKTQYF.

The chain joins TRBV2 to TRBJ2-7; perhaps TRBD1 as D (6 bases). In germline, CDR1 is SNHLY, CDR2 FYNNEI. Deletions cut 7 bases from V and 2 bases from J, with 15 bases between. The CDR3 consists of 14 residues. The CDR3 is CASTEPGAAYEQYF. The CDR3 DNA reads as TGTGCCAGCACCGAACCAGGGGCAGCCTACGAGCAGTACTTC.

This clonotype appeared a few times. The chain links TRBV11-2 to TRBJ2-3; D gene uncertain. Germline V CDR1 and CDR2: SGHAT, FQNNGV. Trimming took 6 bases from V and 7 from J, leaving 11 bases between them. CDR3 size: 12 residues. CDR3 region: CASRPTRNTQYF. The CDR3 nucleotides read TGTGCCAGCAGGCCTACAAGAAATACGCAGTATTTT.

This clonotype has just a few counts. The CDR3 bases are TGTGCCAGCAGCTTAATGGGTCAAGGGCTGGCCACCGGGGAGCTGTTTTTT. It is translated as CASSLMGQGLATGELFF. This chain uses TRBV7-3 with TRBJ2-2, with D uncertain. The CDR3 totals 17 residues. The V gene's germline CDR1 is SGHTA and CDR2 FQGTGA. V was trimmed by 1 base and J by 4 bases, leaving 16 bases between them.

The rearrangement links TRBV12-3 or TRBV12-4 to TRBJ2-1; D possibly corresponds to TRBD2 (5 bases). V was cut by 5 bases and J by 2 bases, with 13 bases left in between. The CDR3 sequence is 15 residues long. The CDR3 here is CASSRGSGTYNEQFF. As DNA, the CDR3 is TGTGCCAGCAGTCGAGGGAGTGGAACCTACAATGAGCAGTTCTTC.